Listed below are T cell receptor beta chains from one sample, sequenced in a study of T cells in tumors after PD-1 blockade. Data came from immunoSEQ multiplex PCR; TCRdb stores just in-frame clones and leaves some out. This table has fewer than 55,000 clones, roughly 80% appearing once. Here the sequenced sample was PBMCs, taken before anti-PD-1 treatment. Receptors originate from a human donor with basal cell carcinoma. CDR3s include the opening cysteine and the closing phenylalanine or tryptophan. The order of the fields is D gene, V gene, CDR3 protein. A D gene is named only where the DNA matches it firmly.

d_call: TRBD1
v_call: TRBV5-1
cdr3_aa: CASSTSGTGSSPLHF

d_call: TRBD1
v_call: TRBV2
cdr3_aa: CASRQGALSNQPQHF

d_call: TRBD1
v_call: TRBV6-1
cdr3_aa: CASSEGVRGGAEAFF

d_call: .
v_call: TRBV2
cdr3_aa: CASRADSNNEKLFF

d_call: .
v_call: TRBV19
cdr3_aa: CASSILRGRDTGELFF

d_call: .
v_call: TRBV30
cdr3_aa: CAWTIGSPNSPLHF

d_call: .
v_call: TRBV5-1
cdr3_aa: CASSYDRMSRGDYGYTF

d_call: TRBD1
v_call: TRBV6-5
cdr3_aa: CASSKGQYNSPLHF

d_call: .
v_call: TRBV12-3/TRBV12-4
cdr3_aa: CASRAYQETQYF

d_call: .
v_call: TRBV15
cdr3_aa: CATSSIRGYTEAFF

d_call: TRBD1
v_call: TRBV23-1
cdr3_aa: CASSQSRGQGGNGYTF

d_call: TRBD1
v_call: TRBV29-1
cdr3_aa: CSVGQVNTEAFF

d_call: TRBD2
v_call: TRBV3-1/TRBV3-2
cdr3_aa: CASSPRLAGGPYNEQFF

d_call: .
v_call: TRBV19
cdr3_aa: CASSPGARGNEQFF

d_call: TRBD1
v_call: TRBV19
cdr3_aa: CASRETGQETQYF

d_call: .
v_call: TRBV12-3/TRBV12-4
cdr3_aa: CASSFGGNTIYF

d_call: .
v_call: TRBV28
cdr3_aa: CASSSSGKVGGANVLTF

d_call: TRBD1
v_call: TRBV7-2
cdr3_aa: CASRPGGQMNTEAFF

d_call: .
v_call: TRBV6-5
cdr3_aa: CASRTGRNTIYF

d_call: TRBD2
v_call: TRBV12-5
cdr3_aa: CASAPRGDYNEQFF

d_call: TRBD1
v_call: TRBV6-6
cdr3_aa: CASSYTQGSRETQYF

d_call: .
v_call: TRBV30
cdr3_aa: CAWSFWDRSYEQYF

d_call: TRBD2
v_call: TRBV9
cdr3_aa: CASSVGLTSGGYNEQFF

d_call: .
v_call: TRBV6-5
cdr3_aa: CASRSYTGELFF

d_call: TRBD1
v_call: TRBV6-5
cdr3_aa: CASTRAGGYNEQFF